These 16 T cell receptor beta chains were all obtained from the same sample, sequenced in a study of T cell responses to AZD1222 COVID-19 vaccine. Repertoires were generated with immunoSEQ multiplex PCR, while TCRdb's copy carries only in-frame clones and drops some. This sample has some 140,000 clones; approximately 90% occur once, and the top ten carry roughly 2.9%. Sequencing used peripheral blood, obtained on day 0 of AZD1222 vaccination. These receptor sequences come from an adult in good health.

This rearrangement joins TRBV6-6 to TRBJ1-1, with D hard to call. CDR1 is MNHNY, CDR2 SVGAGI, per germline (reference sequence). The CDR3 spans 15 residues. With 0 bases removed from V and 7 bases from J, the gap between germline ends came to 15 bases. DNA of the CDR3: TGTGCCAGCAGTTACTCGGGGTCCGGAAACGGTGAAGCTTTCTTT. It yields the protein CASSYSGSGNGEAFF.

The rearrangement uses TRBV5-6 and TRBJ1-6; the match to TRBD1 covers 11 bases. Trimming took 0 bases from V and 9 from J; bases not matched to a gene: 2. The CDR3 has 15 residues. The germline V gene has CDR1 SGHDT and CDR2 YYEEEE. CDR3: CASSLGTGGVSPLHF. For the CDR3, the DNA is TGTGCCAGCAGCTTGGGGACAGGGGGCGTTTCACCCCTCCACTTT.

DNA of the CDR3: TGTGCCAGCAGCGGGACTAGCGGGGGGGCTTGGGAGACCCAGTACTTC. Its translation: CASSGTSGGAWETQYF. The chain has TRBV9 and TRBJ2-5; 15 bases agree with TRBD2. Losses at the gene ends were 3 bases for V and 5 bases for J; bases not matched to a gene: 5. Germline V lookup: CDR1 SGDLS, CDR2 YYNGEE. This CDR3 has 16 amino acids.

This clone came up once. The V call is TRBV7-2, the J call TRBJ2-7, with TRBD1 matching 9 bases. Germline V gene sequence: CDR1 SGHTA, CDR2 FQGNSA. The V gene end was trimmed by 6 bases and the J gene end by 7 bases; junction bases not matched to a gene: 7. The CDR3 runs 13 residues. The CDR3 here is CASRSQGAGEQYF. CDR3 sequence (DNA): TGTGCCAGCAGGTCACAGGGGGCGGGTGAGCAGTACTTC.

The V call is TRBV14, the J call TRBJ1-2, with D possibly being TRBD1 (6 bases). CDR1 SGHDN and CDR2 FVKESK come from the germline V gene. The ends were cut back, 0 bases at V and 3 bases at J, with 11 bases in the middle. There are 15 residues in the CDR3. The CDR3 loop reads CASSQDGRGYYGYTF. The CDR3 DNA sequence: TGTGCCAGCAGCCAAGACGGCAGGGGATACTATGGCTACACCTTC.

The CDR3 spells CSVDKTGSETQYF. CDR3 sequence (DNA): TGCAGCGTTGATAAGACAGGGAGCGAGACCCAGTACTTC. This chain joins TRBV29-1 and TRBJ2-5; TRBD1 aligns across 7 bases. This CDR3 has 13 amino acids. Germline loops: CDR1 SQVTM, CDR2 ANQGSEA. Trimming took 3 bases from V and 5 from J; bases not matched to a gene: 6.

The chain is built from TRBV4-3 and TRBJ1-4; perhaps TRBD1 as D (5 bases). This CDR3 comprises 16 residues. CDR1 and CDR2 from the germline V gene are LGHNA and YSLEER. The ends were cut back, 0 bases at V and 10 bases at J, with 18 bases in the middle. CDR3 loop: CASSQDVSRVVGKLFF. The CDR3, as DNA: TGCGCCAGCAGCCAAGATGTGAGCAGGGTCGTTGGAAAACTGTTTTTT.

This chain links TRBV7-8 with TRBJ2-1, with TRBD2 identical over 9 bases. Germline V gene data show CDR1 as SGHVS and CDR2 as FQNEAQ. With V trimmed by 4 bases and J by 4 bases, 11 bases remained unmatched. This CDR3 spans 17 amino acids. The DNA of the CDR3 is TGTGCCAGCAGCTCGCCGCCCGGGACTAGCCGATACAATGAGCAGTTCTTC. Residues: CASSSPPGTSRYNEQFF.

The chain has TRBV7-2 and TRBJ2-3, with TRBD2 as a possible D gene (5 bases). The V gene's germline CDR1 is SGHTA and CDR2 FQGNSA. V was trimmed by 6 bases and J by 0 bases, leaving 19 bases between them. This CDR3 has 17 amino acids. CDR3 nucleotides: TGTGCCAGCAGTCCCGCCCCGGGGAGTCGGAGCACAGATACGCAGTATTTT. As protein: CASSPAPGSRSTDTQYF.

For the CDR3, the DNA is TGTGCCAGCAGCTTTGGCGGGGGGCGATCGAACACCGGGGAGCTGTTTTTT. This sequence encodes CASSFGGGRSNTGELFF. This chain uses TRBV7-9 with TRBJ2-2; 8 bases align to TRBD2. CDR1 SEHNR and CDR2 FQNEAQ come from the germline V gene (reference sequence). Losses at the gene ends were 3 bases for V and 0 bases for J; bases not matched to a gene: 6. The CDR3 extends over 17 amino acids.

Note on this clone: Distinct nucleotide sequences in the sample also encode this CDR3. The chain joins TRBV5-1 to TRBJ1-1; D is uncertain. The V end was cut by 5 bases, the J end by 1 base, with 3 bases between. The CDR3 consists of 11 residues. CDR1 SGHRS and CDR2 YFSETQ come from the germline V gene. The CDR3 DNA reads TGCGCCAGCAGGGGGAACACTGAAGCTTTCTTT. Protein: CASRGNTEAFF.

This clone came up once. The chain has TRBV6-2 or TRBV6-3 and TRBJ1-1, with D perhaps matching TRBD1 (5 bases). V lost 5 bases and J lost 0, with 19 bases in between. CDR1 and CDR2 from the germline V gene are MNHEY and SVGEGT. This CDR3 has 17 amino acids. In DNA form, the CDR3 reads TGTGCCAGCAGTCGGGGCTTGACGTTAGGCATGAACACTGAAGCTTTCTTT. It yields the protein CASSRGLTLGMNTEAFF.

The V gene is TRBV4-3, the J gene TRBJ1-2, with D tentatively TRBD1 (6 bases). Germline loops: CDR1 LGHNA, CDR2 YSLEER. Trimming took 0 bases from V and 5 from J, leaving 19 bases between them. The CDR3 consists of 17 residues. The CDR3 loop is CASSQDYLTGLAYGYTF. The CDR3 nucleotides are TGCGCCAGCAGCCAAGATTATTTAACAGGGCTGGCGTATGGCTACACCTTC.

This clone was detected a few times. This chain uses TRBV4-3 with TRBJ1-2; D is undetermined. CDR3 length: 13 residues. The ends were cut back, 0 bases at V and 8 bases at J, with 10 bases in the middle. CDR1 is LGHNA, CDR2 YSLEER, per germline. The CDR3, as DNA: TGCGCCAGCAGCCAAGACGGGGTAGGAGGCTACACCTTC. This sequence encodes CASSQDGVGGYTF.

The gene calls are TRBV3-1 (or the pseudogene TRBV3-2) and TRBJ2-4, with a weak D call TRBD2 (6 bases). The germline gives CDR1 LGHDT, CDR2 YNNKEL (reference sequence). Trimming shortened V by 5 bases and J by 0 bases, and 14 bases separated the two germline ends. The CDR3 contains 16 residues. CDR3 residues: CASSARGTLAKNIQYF. The CDR3 bases are TGTGCCAGCAGCGCCCGGGGGACTCTAGCCAAAAACATTCAGTACTTC.

V usage is TRBV6-6 and J usage is TRBJ2-5; tentative D call: TRBD2 (6 bases). The ends were cut back, 5 bases at V and 5 bases at J, with 12 bases in the middle. Germline V CDR1 and CDR2: MNHNY, SVGAGI (reference sequence). There are 13 residues in the CDR3. The CDR3 sequence is CASSPGTGETQYF. Written as DNA, the CDR3 is TGTGCCAGCAGTCCCGGGACTGGGGAGACCCAGTACTTC.